The 27 T cell receptor beta chains reported below all come from one sample, sequenced in a study of shared clonotypes between healthy human individuals (dated by TCRdb to 2020 to 2022). Libraries were built with the immunoSEQ multiplex PCR assay. TCRdb holds this immuneACCESS table with in-frame rearrangements only. Some clones are missing; in checked studies, unresolved V genes explain under half, and the rest has no known cause. This sample gives 2 million to 2.5 million clones in total; more than 80% of them show up just once. Jointly, the top ten make up 0.39% of the sample. Sequencing was done on a sample of naive CD4+ T cells from PBMCs. The cell subset or site label here, explained by the study, means: CD45RA+ positively selected. These receptors originate from a young man in good health. Some clones in this sample may be carry-over from other donors' samples.

The sample holds one count of this clone. The chain carries TRBV4-1 and TRBJ2-1, with TRBD2 as a possible D gene (6 bases). Germline V CDR1 and CDR2: MGHRA, YSYEKL. The CDR3 consists of 16 residues. V was shortened by 4 bases and J by 0 bases, with 13 bases between the two germline ends. The CDR3 protein is CASSLGGISSYNEQFF. The CDR3 DNA sequence: TGCGCCAGCAGCCTGGGGGGTATTAGCTCCTACAATGAGCAGTTCTTC.

The chain carries TRBV21-1 and TRBJ1-5; the table calls TRBD1, which could not be checked here. TRBV21-1 is an annotated pseudogene. The CDR3 runs to 16 residues. CDR3 amino acids: CASSKAPQVYNQPQHF. Here the CDR3 DNA reads TGTGCCAGCAGCAAAGCGCCACAGGTTTACAATCAGCCCCAGCATTTT.

A single count supports this clone. This chain links TRBV9 with TRBJ2-7; 10 nucleotides agree with TRBD2. This CDR3 region has 15 residues. Germline V gives CDR1 SGDLS, CDR2 YYNGEE. The J segment lost 4 bases and the V segment lost 5 bases, leaving 9 bases of the junction unmatched. The CDR3: CASSRTSGEVYEQYF. The CDR3, as DNA: TGTGCCAGCAGTCGGACTAGCGGAGAGGTGTACGAGCAGTACTTC. Full variable domain (rest looked up from reference TRBV9 and TRBJ2-7): DSGVTQTPKHLITATGQRVTLRCSPRSGDLSVYWYQQSLDQGLQFLIQYYNGEERAKGNILERFSAQQFPDLHSELNLSSLELGDSALYFCASSRTSGEVYEQYFGPGTRLTVT.

This sequence joins TRBV5-1 and TRBJ2-5; no firm D call. Germline loops: CDR1 SGHRS, CDR2 YFSETQ. V was trimmed by 2 bases and J by 0 bases, leaving 14 bases between them. The CDR3 is 16 amino acids. CDR3 in DNA: TGCGCCAGCAGCTTTACACCCCTCGACAACCAAGAGACCCAGTACTTC. Its translation is CASSFTPLDNQETQYF.

The rearrangement uses TRBV11-2 and TRBJ2-1; TRBD2 matches 15 bases. This CDR3 spans 18 amino acids. The germline V gene encodes CDR1 SGHAT and CDR2 FQNNGV. V was pared by 1 base and J by 7 bases, with 8 bases of the junction left unmatched. CDR3 region: CASSLVLGLAGGPNEQFF. CDR3 coding DNA: TGTGCCAGCAGCTTAGTCTTAGGACTAGCGGGAGGGCCAAATGAGCAGTTCTTC.

J is TRBJ2-1 and V is TRBV7-9, with TRBD2 identical over 9 bases. The ends lost 0 bases at V and 2 bases at J; junction bases unmatched: 5. The CDR3 has 17 residues. Germline V CDR1 and CDR2: SEHNR, FQNEAQ (reference sequence). CDR3 in amino acids: CASSLAVASGAYNEQFF. The CDR3 DNA is TGTGCCAGCAGCTTAGCGGTAGCTAGCGGGGCCTACAATGAGCAGTTCTTC.

The V gene is TRBV11-2, the J gene TRBJ2-7; the D gene is possibly TRBD2 (5 bases). The CDR3 has 15 amino acids. Germline values: CDR1 SGHAT, CDR2 FQNNGV. V gave up 6 bases and J gave up 3 bases, with 18 bases separating them. The CDR3 sequence: CASSLSGRGLYEQYF. The DNA for the CDR3 is TGTGCCAGCAGTTTAAGCGGTCGAGGACTCTACGAGCAGTACTTC.

The chain carries TRBV28 and TRBJ2-7; the D is unclear. This CDR3 spans 14 amino acids. The V gene's germline CDR1 is MDHEN and CDR2 SYDVKM. V lost 2 bases, J lost 0 bases, and 8 bases lay in between. The CDR3 loop reads CASSLVVSSYEQYF. DNA for the CDR3: TGTGCCAGCAGTTTAGTGGTCAGCTCCTACGAGCAGTACTTC.

V and J are TRBV6-6 and TRBJ2-1; 11 bases are a match to TRBD2. Germline CDR1 MNHNY, CDR2 SVGAGI (reference sequence). V shed 2 bases, J shed 9 bases, and the junction held 9 bases outside the gene matches. The CDR3 is 16 residues long. The CDR3 region is CASSYPVAGGLGEQFF. In nucleotides, the CDR3 is TGTGCCAGCAGTTACCCGGTAGCGGGAGGGCTTGGTGAGCAGTTCTTC.

The CDR3 coding sequence is TGTGCCAGCAGCCTAGGGAGGCAGATCCATGAGCAGTTCTTC. This gives the protein CASSLGRQIHEQFF. The V and J genes are TRBV7-2 and TRBJ2-1, with a possible D match to TRBD2 (6 bases). The CDR3 has 14 residues. The V end lost 5 bases, the J end lost 8 bases, and 16 bases lay between the germline ends. Germline assignment: CDR1 SGHTA and CDR2 FQGNSA. Full variable domain (rest looked up from reference TRBV7-2 and TRBJ2-1): GAGVSQSPSNKVTEKGKDVELRCDPISGHTALYWYRQSLGQGLEFLIYFQGNSAPDKSGLPSDRFSAERTGGSVSTLTIQRTQQEDSAVYLCASSLGRQIHEQFFGPGTRLTVL.

About this clone: The sample has other DNA sequences that encode this CDR3 too. This sequence joins TRBV28 and TRBJ1-4; 7 nucleotides line up with TRBD1. V gave up 6 bases and J gave up 7 bases; unmatched junction bases: 2. The CDR3 totals 12 residues. Looked up from germline, CDR1 is MDHEN and CDR2 is SYDVKM. The CDR3 sequence: CASSQGGEKLFF. The CDR3 DNA reads as TGTGCCAGCAGCCAGGGGGGTGAAAAACTGTTTTTT.

This chain joins TRBV7-7 and TRBJ2-3; D may be TRBD2 (6 bases). Germline V lookup: CDR1 SSHAT, CDR2 FNYEAQ (reference sequence). V shed 5 bases and J shed 10 bases, with 16 bases lying between them. This CDR3 has 13 residues. The CDR3 sequence: CASSQNGGTAQYF. CDR3 coding DNA: TGTGCCAGCAGCCAGAATGGGGGGACTGCGCAGTATTTT.

V gene TRBV11-2 combines with J gene TRBJ2-7, with D perhaps matching TRBD1 (5 bases). The CDR3 extends over 13 amino acids. Germline lookup yields CDR1 SGHAT and CDR2 FQNNGV. V dropped 5 bases and J dropped 3 bases, with 11 bases sitting between them. CDR3 in amino acids: CASSQARGYEQYF. The CDR3, as DNA: TGTGCCAGCAGCCAAGCAAGGGGCTACGAGCAGTACTTC.

J is TRBJ2-1 and V is TRBV18, with 7 bases identical to TRBD2. CDR1 KGHSH and CDR2 LQKENI come from the germline V gene. The V segment lost 0 bases and the J segment 7 bases; nucleotides outside the gene matches: 9. The CDR3 loop spans 16 amino acids. The CDR3 nucleotides read TGTGCCAGCTCACCACCGATTAGGGAGGGTATGAATGAGCAGTTCTTC. It encodes CASSPPIREGMNEQFF.

The gene calls are TRBV4-3 and TRBJ1-3, with 9 positions matching TRBD1. This CDR3 has 13 residues. Germline V lookup: CDR1 LGHNA, CDR2 YSLEER. V dropped 0 bases and J dropped 13; count of bases not matched to a gene: 4. CDR3 sequence (DNA): TGCGCCAGCAGCCAAGATGGGACAGGGTCTATATATTTT. Translating it yields CASSQDGTGSIYF.

This clone was observed a handful of times. The rearrangement uses TRBV10-1 and TRBJ1-1; D is ambiguous. V dropped 4 bases and J dropped 3 bases, with 9 bases sitting between them. Germline loops: CDR1 WNHNN, CDR2 SYGVQD (reference sequence). The CDR3 extends over 13 amino acids. The CDR3 DNA sequence: TGCGCCAGCAGTGTATACAAATACACTGAAGCTTTCTTT. Its protein is CASSVYKYTEAFF.

This chain uses TRBV19 with TRBJ2-3; 9 nucleotides match TRBD2. Germline CDR1 is LNHDA and CDR2 is SQIVND (reference sequence). The trim removed 8 bases at V and 3 bases at J, leaving 6 bases unmatched. The CDR3 extends over 14 amino acids. In DNA, the CDR3 is TGTGCCAGTCGCGCGGGAGGGGGAACAGATACGCAGTATTTT. Its protein product is CASRAGGGTDTQYF.

The chain carries TRBV7-7 and TRBJ2-2; D remains unclear. The CDR3 totals 16 residues. Trimming pared 5 bases from V and 1 base from J, leaving 14 bases between. The germline V gene encodes CDR1 SSHAT and CDR2 FNYEAQ (reference sequence). This chain's CDR3 is CASSKGSSGNTGELFF. For the CDR3, the DNA is TGTGCCAGCAGCAAAGGCTCCTCAGGGAACACCGGGGAGCTGTTTTTT.

The chain joins TRBV19 to TRBJ2-3, with D perhaps TRBD1 or TRBD2 (5 bases each). CDR1 LNHDA and CDR2 SQIVND come from the germline V gene (reference sequence). This CDR3 comprises 14 residues. V was cut by 6 bases and J by 2 bases, with 12 bases left in between. The CDR3 sequence: CASRQRGTTDTQYF. The DNA of the CDR3 is TGTGCCAGTAGACAGAGGGGTACCACAGATACGCAGTATTTT.

The chain is built from TRBV7-8 and TRBJ2-1; weak D call: TRBD2 (6 bases). The CDR3 covers 15 residues. CDR1 and CDR2 (germline): SGHVS, FQNEAQ. With 0 bases removed from V and 0 bases from J, the gap between germline ends came to 6 bases. The chain's CDR3 is CASSLAGSSYNEQFF. CDR3 bases: TGTGCCAGCAGCTTAGCCGGGAGCTCCTACAATGAGCAGTTCTTC.

For this clone: This specimen includes other DNA sequences encoding the same CDR3. The chain links TRBV5-1 to TRBJ2-5; TRBD1 matches at 10 bases. The CDR3 covers 15 residues. Germline V gene lookup returns CDR1 SGHRS and CDR2 YFSETQ. V lost 3 bases to trimming and J lost 2 bases; unmatched junction nucleotides: 4. This chain's CDR3 is CASSSGQGGQETQYF. The CDR3 nucleotides read TGCGCCAGCAGCTCAGGACAGGGGGGGCAAGAGACCCAGTACTTC.

The chain uses TRBV28 and TRBJ2-3; 7 positions match TRBD2. V dropped 8 bases and J dropped 9; count of bases not matched to a gene: 20. Germline CDR1 is MDHEN and CDR2 is SYDVKM. The CDR3 length is 16 residues. The CDR3, as DNA: TGTGCCAGCGAAAGCGGGGCTCCCAGTCGCTCGGGGACGCAGTATTTT. Amino acid sequence: CASESGAPSRSGTQYF.

The chain is built from TRBV5-4 and TRBJ2-7; 14 nucleotides match TRBD2. The CDR3 extends over 16 amino acids. J lost 6 bases, V lost 3 bases, and 8 bases had no gene match. The germline V gene encodes CDR1 SGHNT and CDR2 YYREEE (reference sequence). Here the CDR3 DNA reads TGTGCCAGCAGCTCGGGACTAGCGGGAGTCGGATTCGAGCAGTACTTC. Translation gives CASSSGLAGVGFEQYF.

The rearrangement joins TRBV4-2 to TRBJ1-1, with D perhaps matching TRBD1 (5 bases). Trimming removed 4 bases from V and 4 bases from J, with 16 bases in between. The CDR3 totals 15 residues. Germline V gives CDR1 LGHNA, CDR2 YNFKEQ. CDR3: CASSPSGVESTEAFF. The CDR3 DNA sequence: TGTGCCAGCAGCCCCTCGGGGGTAGAGAGCACTGAAGCTTTCTTT.

This clone was observed a single time. V and J are TRBV18 and TRBJ1-2; D gene ambiguous. CDR1 KGHSH and CDR2 LQKENI come from the germline V gene. Trimming cost V 3 bases and J 4 bases, with 12 bases left between them. The CDR3 extends over 14 amino acids. The CDR3 bases are TGTGCCAGCTCACCTCCGGACGGAGTCTATGGCTACACCTTC. Translation gives CASSPPDGVYGYTF. The whole variable domain, filled in from reference TRBV18 and TRBJ1-2, reads NAGVMQNPRHLVRRRGQEARLRCSPMKGHSHVYWYRQLPEEGLKFMVYLQKENIIDESGMPKERFSAEFPKEGPSILRIQQVVRGDSAAYFCASSPPDGVYGYTFGSGTRLTVV.

This clone was seen a handful of times. The sample carries other DNA sequences with the same CDR3. V gene TRBV5-1 combines with J gene TRBJ2-7; D tentatively reads TRBD1 or TRBD2 (6 bases each). Trimming left V 0 bases short and J 2 bases short, with 9 bases between. The CDR3 loop spans 14 amino acids. Germline CDR1 and CDR2: SGHRS and YFSETQ. CDR3 nucleotide sequence: TGCGCCAGCAGCTTGGGGGGGGCCCCCTACGAGCAGTACTTC. The encoded protein is CASSLGGAPYEQYF.

V usage is TRBV6-1 and J usage is TRBJ2-1; D tentatively reads TRBD1 or TRBD2 (5 bases each). The V end lost 4 bases, the J end lost 10 bases, and 14 bases lay between the germline ends. The CDR3 is 13 amino acids. CDR1 MNHNS and CDR2 SASEGT come from the germline V gene. The CDR3 DNA reads as TGTGCCAGCAGTGGGGACCGGCTTGGCGAGCAGTTCTTC. Translation gives CASSGDRLGEQFF.